Included here is one TCR beta chain sequence, with context. What it binds is not known. The germline CDR1 and CDR2 sequences are GTSNPN and SVGIG (reference sequence). The V segment lost 0 bases and the J segment 2 bases; nucleotides outside the gene matches: 4. The CDR3 runs 16 residues. The data derive from a study of chemoradiotherapy in HPV16-positive cancers. The study, taken as a whole, reports: During treatment, candidate HPV-specific clones and E7-related motifs expanded in tumor.

Sequenced by immunoSEQ multiplex PCR; TCRdb stores in-frame clones only, minus some. The data show about 10,000 clones, 80% to 85% seen once. The sequence was collected from a human donor with HPV-associated anogenital cancer. Source: tumor tissue, taken from a patient who underwent chemoradiotherapy. The chain joins TRBV30 to TRBJ2-6; 7 nucleotides agree with TRBD2. DNA for the CDR3: TGTGCCTGGAGTGTACGGGGAGGGACTGGGGCCAACGTCCTGACTTTC. It encodes CAWSVRGGTGANVLTF.